The text below deals with one T cell receptor (beta chain). Its cognate antigen is unknown. J lost 4 bases, V lost 5 bases, and 3 bases had no gene match. CDR1 is MNHEY, CDR2 SMNVEV, per germline (reference sequence). The length of the CDR3 is 14 residues. These data originate in a study of healthy donors' naive CD4 and CD8 T cells. On the study more broadly: Three donor age groups were sampled: 20-25, 40-50 and 60-70 years; half female. Findings and limits, study-wide: A reported CD4+/CD8+ bias affected most V and J genes in naive cells.

Each TCR library used around 500 ng of total RNA and a linear amplification protocol. Original analysis: Sequencing covered more than 60,000 rearranged alpha-chain transcripts across about five healthy donors. Each CDR3 protein gets one entry after TCRdb re-called the reads with MiXCR. The V and J calls reflect TCRdb's pipeline rather than the authors' work. The table shows 150,000 to 200,000 distinct CDR3 sequences, with under 85% occurring only once. The chain recombines TRBV27 with TRBJ2-7, with TRBD1 matching over 12 bases. The specimen was naive CD4+ and CD8+ T cells sorted from blood, pooled from several donors. The TCR was taken from a pool of human donors in good health; the sample pools cells from several healthy donors. CDR3: CASSEGQGAYEQYF. The CDR3 region has the DNA TGTGCCAGCAGTGAGGGACAGGGGGCATACGAGCAGTACTTC.